The source of this TCR beta chain is a study of graft-versus-host responses after intestinal transplantation. At the level of the study: After anti-thymocyte globulin induction, recipients took tacrolimus and steroids for approximately 3 years. General study results and limits: Where graft-donor T cell macrochimerism was present, patients had high graft-versus-host to host-versus-graft clonal ratios in allografts. Investigators detected GvH clones in recipient marrow, with some emerging earlier in ileum or blood. Early after transplant, HvG declines were associated with peak levels of circulating GvH clones.

Sequenced by immunoSEQ multiplex PCR; TCRdb stores in-frame clones only, minus some. The table shows roughly 56,000 clones, with roughly 89% occurring only once. This clone appeared once. Its antigen is not known. Germline CDR1 LNHNV, CDR2 YYDKDF (reference sequence). V was pared by 3 bases and J by 4 bases, with 15 bases between. The CDR3 has 15 amino acids. The sample was PBMCs, taken around 120 days after intestinal transplantation. This TCR derives from a human patient who received an intestinal transplant, so some T cells may come from the graft donor. The V gene is TRBV15, the J gene TRBJ1-2, with D perhaps TRBD1 (6 bases). The CDR3, as DNA: TGTGCCACCAGCAGGAGGGGGGCTTTTACCTATGGCTACACCTTC. Protein product: CATSRRGAFTYGYTF.